The 3 T cell receptor beta chains in this list originate from one sample, sequenced in a study of T cell repertoires in cytomegalovirus infection. From the reads, TCRdb called clonotypes with MiXCR, one entry per CDR3 protein. The data contain 550,000 to 700,000 distinct CDR3 sequences, 40% of them singletons. The antigens of these receptors remain unknown. The sample here was cultured PBMCs, taken from culture after CMV antigen stimulation. These receptors were obtained from a human donor in good health (CMV status not recorded). Some clones in this sample may be carry-over from other donors' samples.

A few counts support this clonotype. The genes are TRBV6-1 and TRBJ1-3; no definite D call. The ends were cut back, 0 bases at V and 16 bases at J, with 13 bases in the middle. CDR1 is MNHNS and CDR2 is SASEGT in the germline V gene. CDR3 size: 12 residues. CDR3 nucleotides: TGTGCCAGCAGTGAAGCTGAGACATCGGGGTATTTT. Translated, it gives CASSEAETSGYF.

For this clonotype: This CDR3 fails to terminate in the conserved phenylalanine or tryptophan, so it likely reflects a read error. The chain uses TRBV29-1 and TRBJ2-1; the D gene could be TRBD1 or TRBD2 (5 bases each). This CDR3 spans 15 amino acids. In germline, CDR1 is SQVTM, CDR2 ANQGSEA. V was clipped by 2 bases and J by 3 bases, with 14 bases between them. CDR3 sequence (DNA): TGCAGCGTTGAAACCCTGGGGGTGCTCTACAATGAGCAGTTCTTA. As protein: CSVETLGVLYNEQFL.

The genes are TRBV11-2 and TRBJ2-7; D unclear. The germline gives CDR1 SGHAT, CDR2 FQNNGV. There are 15 residues in the CDR3. V was trimmed by 1 base and J by 0 bases, leaving 10 bases between them. CDR3 sequence (DNA): TGTGCCAGCAGCTTAGTTGTGGCGATCTCCTACGAGCAGTACTTC. Protein sequence: CASSLVVAISYEQYF. Combining the CDR3 with reference TRBV11-2 and TRBJ2-7 gives the whole variable domain EAGVAQSPRYKIIEKRQSVAFWCNPISGHATLYWYQQILGQGPKLLIQFQNNGVVDDSQLPKDRFSAERLKGVDSTLKIQPAKLEDSAVYLCASSLVVAISYEQYFGPGTRLTVT.